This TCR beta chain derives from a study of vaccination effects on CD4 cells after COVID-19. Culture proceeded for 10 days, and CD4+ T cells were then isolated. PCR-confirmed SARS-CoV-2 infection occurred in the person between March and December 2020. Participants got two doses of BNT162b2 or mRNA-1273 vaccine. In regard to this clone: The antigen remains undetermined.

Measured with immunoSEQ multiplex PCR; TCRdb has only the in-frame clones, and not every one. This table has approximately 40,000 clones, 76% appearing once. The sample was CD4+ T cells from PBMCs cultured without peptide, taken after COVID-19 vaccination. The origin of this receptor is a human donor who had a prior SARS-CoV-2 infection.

Here the CDR3 DNA reads TGTGCCAGCAGCTTGAGGACCTGGTACCAAGAGACCCAGTACTTC. This codes for CASSLRTWYQETQYF. The chain combines TRBV5-5 with TRBJ2-5; D call uncertain. The CDR3 runs 15 residues. CDR1 and CDR2 from the germline V gene are SGHKS and YYEKEE (reference sequence). Trimming left V 1 base short and J 0 bases short, with 10 bases between.